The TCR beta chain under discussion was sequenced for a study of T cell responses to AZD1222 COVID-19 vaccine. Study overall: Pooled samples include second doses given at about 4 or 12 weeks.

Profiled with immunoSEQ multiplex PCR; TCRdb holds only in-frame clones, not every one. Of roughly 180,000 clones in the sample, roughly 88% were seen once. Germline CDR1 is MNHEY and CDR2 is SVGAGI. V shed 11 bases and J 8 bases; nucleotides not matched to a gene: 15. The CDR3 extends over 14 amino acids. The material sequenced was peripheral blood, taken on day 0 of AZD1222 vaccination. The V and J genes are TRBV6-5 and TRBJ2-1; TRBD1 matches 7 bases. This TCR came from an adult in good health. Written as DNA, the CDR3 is TGTGCCGCAGGGGGTAATTTGTGGGTGGATGAGCAGTTCTTC. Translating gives CAAGGNLWVDEQFF.